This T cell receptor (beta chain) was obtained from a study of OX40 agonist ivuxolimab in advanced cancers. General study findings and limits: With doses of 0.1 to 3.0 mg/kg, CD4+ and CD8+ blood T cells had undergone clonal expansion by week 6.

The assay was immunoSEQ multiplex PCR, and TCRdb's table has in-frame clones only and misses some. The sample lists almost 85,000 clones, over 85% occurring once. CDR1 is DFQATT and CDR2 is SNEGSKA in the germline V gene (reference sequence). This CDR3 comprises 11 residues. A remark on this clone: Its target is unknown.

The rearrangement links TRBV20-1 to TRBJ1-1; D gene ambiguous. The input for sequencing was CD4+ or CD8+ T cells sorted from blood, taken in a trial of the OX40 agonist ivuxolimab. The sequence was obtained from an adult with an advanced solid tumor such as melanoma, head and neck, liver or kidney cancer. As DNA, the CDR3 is TGCGTCATTCGGTCGAACACTGAAGCTTTCTTT. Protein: CVIRSNTEAFF.